The source of this TCR beta chain is a study of blood T cell repertoires in COVID-19. Data came from immunoSEQ multiplex PCR; TCRdb stores just in-frame clones and leaves some out. The sample carries 60,000 to 75,000 clones, around nine tenths recorded once. Trimming at V came to 4 bases and at J to 4 bases, leaving 2 bases not matched to a gene. Germline V gene data show CDR1 as SGHRS and CDR2 as YFSETQ. This CDR3 contains 14 residues. This chain connects TRBV5-1 to TRBJ1-3, with 10 nucleotides matching TRBD1. This TCR came from a woman aged 60-75 years with acute or convalescent COVID-19. The sequencing input was peripheral blood. CDR3 sequence reads: CASSQGQGGNTIYF. The CDR3 bases are TGCGCCAGCAGCCAGGGACAGGGGGGAAACACCATATATTTT.